Presented here are 4 T cell receptor beta chains from one specimen sequenced in a study of beta chain features in type 1 diabetes. These receptors' antigens are unknown. Findings of the study overall: Patients with Type 1 diabetes showed moderately but significantly shorter TCRB CDR3s in all four CD4+ subsets.

Isolated RNA was reverse transcribed in full, so expressed TCRB transcripts were sequenced. The data were produced by immunoSEQ multiplex PCR, yet TCRdb's version contains in-frame clones alone and is incomplete. The table has around 140,000 clones, 9% seen once. Source material: central memory CD4+ T cells from blood. These receptors originate from a man aged 30 to 45 with type 1 diabetes.

This clone was observed a handful of times. The J gene is TRBJ2-5, the V gene TRBV7-2; 10 bases are shared with TRBD2. This CDR3 contains 17 residues. CDR1 is SGHTA and CDR2 is FQGNSA in the germline V gene. V was pared by 1 base and J by 6 bases, with 11 bases of the junction left unmatched. CDR3 nucleotide sequence: TGTGCCAGCAGCTTAGTAAGCGGGGGGGCCATTATGAAGACCCAGTACTTC. This gives the protein CASSLVSGGAIMKTQYF.

This clone was seen only a few times. J is TRBJ2-2 and V is TRBV27, with 8 bases fitting TRBD2. Germline loops: CDR1 MNHEY, CDR2 SMNVEV (reference sequence). This CDR3 has 16 amino acids. After removal of 6 bases from V and 1 base from J, the junction contained 7 bases not matched to a gene. The CDR3, as DNA: TGTGCCAGCAGCCGAGGACTAGCTAGGAACACCGGGGAGCTGTTTTTT. Translation gives CASSRGLARNTGELFF.

This chain connects TRBV7-3 to TRBJ2-3; TRBD2 matches at 9 bases. V trimming: 5 bases; J trimming: 1 base; junction bases outside the gene matches: 7. The germline V gene has CDR1 SGHTA and CDR2 FQGTGA. The CDR3 is 16 amino acids. The CDR3 DNA reads TGTGCCAGCAGCCCCCTAGCGGGGACTCGCACAGATACGCAGTATTTT. Protein sequence: CASSPLAGTRTDTQYF.

This chain joins TRBV10-3 and TRBJ1-2; the match to TRBD1 covers 9 bases. Germline lookup yields CDR1 ENHRY and CDR2 SYGVKD. V gave up 6 bases and J gave up 7 bases; unmatched junction bases: 9. CDR3 size: 14 residues. The CDR3 bases are TGTGCCATCAGATCCGGGACAGGGCTTTCTGGCTACACCTTC. Translating it yields CAIRSGTGLSGYTF.